This note documents a single T cell receptor (beta chain) sequence. The sample belongs to a study of cytomegalovirus exposure and HLA in healthy donors. Per the germline V gene, CDR1 is MDHEN and CDR2 is SYDVKM. CDR3 size: 14 residues. Trimming stripped 6 bases from V and 5 bases from J, with 16 bases between. TCRdb's copy holds only in-frame clones and misses some; the assay was immunoSEQ multiplex PCR. The sample includes some 170,000 clones, approximately 89% of them seen just once. This chain links TRBV28 with TRBJ2-5, with TRBD1 as a possible D gene (6 bases). This clonotype originated in a man between 18 and 35 years old in good health and CMV-seropositive. The sample consisted of PBMCs. The CDR3 nucleotides are TGTGCCAGCAGCCAGGGGCAACCCACGGAGACCCAGTACTTC. This codes for CASSQGQPTETQYF. Based on the CDR3 plus reference TRBV28 and TRBJ2-5, the full variable domain is DVKVTQSSRYLVKRTGEKVFLECVQDMDHENMFWYRQDPGLGLRLIYFSYDVKMKEKGDIPEGYSVSREKKERFSLILESASTNQTSMYLCASSQGQPTETQYFGPGTRLLVL.